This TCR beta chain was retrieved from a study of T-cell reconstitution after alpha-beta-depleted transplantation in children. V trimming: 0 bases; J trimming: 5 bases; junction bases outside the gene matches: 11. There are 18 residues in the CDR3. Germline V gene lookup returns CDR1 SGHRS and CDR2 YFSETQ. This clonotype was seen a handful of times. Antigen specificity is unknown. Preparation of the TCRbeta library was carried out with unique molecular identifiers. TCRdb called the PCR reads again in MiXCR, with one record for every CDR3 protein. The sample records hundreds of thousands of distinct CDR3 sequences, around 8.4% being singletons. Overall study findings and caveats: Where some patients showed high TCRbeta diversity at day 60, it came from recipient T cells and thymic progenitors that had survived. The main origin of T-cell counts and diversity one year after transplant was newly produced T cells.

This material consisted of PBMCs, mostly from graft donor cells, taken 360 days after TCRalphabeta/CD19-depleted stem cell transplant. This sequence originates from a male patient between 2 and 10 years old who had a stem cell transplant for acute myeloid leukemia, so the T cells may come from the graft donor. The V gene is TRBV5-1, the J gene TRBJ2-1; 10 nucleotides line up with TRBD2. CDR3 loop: CASSLALGASGGNNEQFF. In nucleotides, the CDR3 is TGCGCCAGCAGCTTGGCCCTCGGCGCTAGCGGGGGAAACAATGAGCAGTTCTTC.